The 6 T cell receptor beta chains given below trace back to one sample, sequenced in a study of blood T cells in healthy people across ages. Sample-barcoded 5' priming and a J-beta primer mix drove a second PCR of 7 to 11 cycles. TCRdb fed the 5' RACE reads into MiXCR, producing one record per CDR3 protein. This table has about 680,000 distinct CDR3 sequences, around 48% appearing once. Sequenced input: blood. The receptors shown here come from a woman aged 55 to 70 in good health.

The gene calls are TRBV7-2 and TRBJ1-3; 9 nucleotides agree with TRBD1. This CDR3 has 15 amino acids. The V gene end was trimmed by 5 bases and the J gene end by 3 bases; junction bases not matched to a gene: 5. The germline V gene encodes CDR1 SGHTA and CDR2 FQGNSA. Here the CDR3 reads CASSHRGPYGNTIYF. The CDR3 DNA reads TGTGCCAGCAGCCACAGGGGGCCCTATGGAAACACCATATATTTT.

This chain links TRBV20-1 with TRBJ2-3, with a weak D call TRBD2 (5 bases). V gave up 4 bases and J gave up 6 bases, with 14 bases separating them. The CDR3 consists of 13 residues. In germline, CDR1 is DFQATT, CDR2 SNEGSKA (reference sequence). CDR3 DNA sequence: TGCAGTGCTACTAGCAGCCCGGGGGATACGCAGTATTTT. Residues: CSATSSPGDTQYF.

This clonotype was seen a few times. J is TRBJ2-5 and V is TRBV11-2; possible D gene TRBD1, 6 bases. V shed 5 bases and J shed 5 bases, with 18 bases lying between them. Germline CDR1 is SGHAT and CDR2 is FQNNGV. This CDR3 comprises 15 residues. The CDR3 spells CASSQWDTSQETQYF. The CDR3 DNA reads TGTGCCAGCAGCCAGTGGGACACCTCACAGGAGACCCAGTACTTC.

The table lists this clonotype with many counts. V gene TRBV5-1 combines with J gene TRBJ2-1, with 7 bases aligning to TRBD2. The J call may be wrong; the DNA end is better matched by TRBJ2-7. The germline gives CDR1 SGHRS, CDR2 YFSETQ. The length of the CDR3 is 15 residues. CDR3 sequence: CASSALAELYNEQYF. CDR3 DNA: TGCGCCAGCAGCGCCCTAGCGGAGCTATACAATGAGCAGTACTTC.

This clonotype has a handful of counts. The V call is TRBV5-1, the J call TRBJ2-1, with D possibly matching TRBD1 (6 bases). This CDR3 is 19 amino acids long. Looked up from germline, CDR1 is SGHRS and CDR2 is YFSETQ. V was pared by 5 bases and J by 6 bases, with 30 bases between. The DNA for the CDR3 is TGCGCCAGCAGGAAGTCTAAAGACAGGATCAAACTTGGGGGCAATGAGCAGTTCTTC. Its protein product is CASRKSKDRIKLGGNEQFF.

The chain couples TRBV9 to TRBJ2-3; tentatively, D is TRBD2 (6 bases). The germline CDR1 and CDR2 sequences are SGDLS and YYNGEE. There are 16 residues in the CDR3. V was pared by 3 bases and J by 0 bases, with 14 bases between. The CDR3 DNA is TGTGCCAGCAGCGCCCTCGGCGGGGTTAGCACAGATACGCAGTATTTT. Amino acid sequence: CASSALGGVSTDTQYF. Complete variable domain (other parts from reference TRBV9 and TRBJ2-3): DSGVTQTPKHLITATGQRVTLRCSPRSGDLSVYWYQQSLDQGLQFLIQYYNGEERAKGNILERFSAQQFPDLHSELNLSSLELGDSALYFCASSALGGVSTDTQYFGPGTRLTVL.